This T cell receptor (beta chain) stems from a study of T cell responses to AZD1222 COVID-19 vaccine. The overall study: Second doses were pooled across both intervals (about 4 or about 12 weeks). General observations from the study: Researchers report vaccine-associated CD4 TCRs spanning spike, with dominance at 160-218 and 743-854. After the peak T cell response, and only then, were repertoires sampled.

Measured with immunoSEQ multiplex PCR; TCRdb has only the in-frame clones, and not every one. This sample yields 95,000 to 150,000 clones, of which about 87% are seen a single time; approximately 5.4% belongs to the top ten. As for this clone: Its target is unknown.

The CDR3 spans 13 residues. V trimming: 7 bases; J trimming: 8 bases; junction bases outside the gene matches: 2. CDR1 is MDHEN and CDR2 is SYDVKM in the germline V gene. This chain links TRBV28 with TRBJ1-6; 10 bases line up with TRBD1. The material was peripheral blood, obtained on day 0 of AZD1222 vaccination. The TCR sequence derives from an adult in good health. The CDR3 sequence: CASMTGGHSPLHF. In nucleotides, the CDR3 is TGTGCCAGCATGACAGGGGGCCATTCACCCCTCCACTTT.